This is a list of T cell receptor beta chains from one sample in a study of cytomegalovirus exposure and HLA in healthy donors. The table came from immunoSEQ multiplex PCR; TCRdb's copy has only in-frame clones and leaves some out. The sample gives 200,000 to 250,000 clones, 83% of which show up once; about 1.4% is in the top ten. The sample was PBMCs. These receptors all stem from a girl between 5 and 17 years old in good health and CMV-seronegative. CDR3s include the opening cysteine and the closing phenylalanine or tryptophan. A D gene is named only where the DNA matches it firmly. Expanded clones get a size class; other rows say once, few or many, or leave the size out.

J gene | D gene | clone size | V gene | CDR3 DNA | CDR3 protein
TRBJ2-5 | TRBD1 | NA | TRBV9 | TGTGCCAGCAGCGTCCTACAGGGGCAGGAAGAGACCCAGTACTTC | CASSVLQGQEETQYF
TRBJ2-7 | NA | NA | TRBV5-4 | TGTGCCAGCCACACCCGAGGCACTGACGAGCAGTACTTC | CASHTRGTDEQYF
TRBJ2-7 | TRBD2 | NA | TRBV28 | TGTGCCAGCAGAACGGGGGGGGGCCGCTCCTACGAGCAGTACTTC | CASRTGGGRSYEQYF
TRBJ1-3 | NA | NA | TRBV19 | TGTGCCAGTAGAAGGACTTGGGAGACGACTGGAAACACCATATATTTT | CASRRTWETTGNTIYF
TRBJ1-1 | NA | NA | TRBV29-1 | TGCAGCACCCGTTTCGCCAGGAACACTGAAGCTTTCTTT | CSTRFARNTEAFF
TRBJ1-2 | NA | NA | TRBV7-8 | TGTGCCAGCAGCTTAAGGCAGGGTGTGGGTTCCTATGGCTACACCTTC | CASSLRQGVGSYGYTF
TRBJ2-7 | TRBD1 | NA | TRBV18 | TGTGCCAGCTCAGCCCGACAGGGTGGCGACGAGCAGTACTTC | CASSARQGGDEQYF
TRBJ2-7 | TRBD1 | NA | TRBV27 | TGTGCCAGCAGTCCTATAGAGGGACAGGGGATCTACGAGCAGTACTTC | CASSPIEGQGIYEQYF
TRBJ2-3 | TRBD2 | NA | TRBV5-1 | TGCGCCAGCAACATACTCAAACTAGCGGCGGACACAGATACGCAGTATTTT | CASNILKLAADTDTQYF
TRBJ2-7 | NA | NA | TRBV5-1 | TGCGCCAGCAGCCCTGATACTAGTTCCTACGAGCAGTACTTC | CASSPDTSSYEQYF
TRBJ2-1 | TRBD1 | NA | TRBV12-5 | TGTGCTAGTGGTCGGGACAGGGGGCCAGACAATGAGCAGTTCTTC | CASGRDRGPDNEQFF
TRBJ2-3 | TRBD1 | NA | TRBV18 | TGTGCCAGCTCACCCTTCGGACAGGCCACAGATACGCAGTATTTT | CASSPFGQATDTQYF
TRBJ2-7 | NA | NA | TRBV7-9 | TGTGCCAGCAGCCCCCCGGGTCCGAGCTCCTACGAGCAGTACTTC | CASSPPGPSSYEQYF
TRBJ2-3 | TRBD1 | NA | TRBV5-1 | TGCGCCAGCGCCGGACAGGGGACAGATACGCAGTATTTT | CASAGQGTDTQYF
TRBJ2-3 | TRBD2 | NA | TRBV6-5 | TGTGCCAGCAGTTACGTGGGGACTAGCGGTCTAGAACAGTATTTT | CASSYVGTSGLEQYF
TRBJ2-2 | NA | NA | TRBV29-1 | TGCAGCGTTGATCTTGGGCAGGAGGACACCGGGGAGCTGTTTTTT | CSVDLGQEDTGELFF
TRBJ1-2 | NA | NA | TRBV10-3 | TGTGCCATCAGTGGACAAAACTATGGCTACACCTTC | CAISGQNYGYTF
TRBJ1-2 | TRBD1 | NA | TRBV19 | TGTGCCAGTAGGGGGGACAGGGATCGCGGCTACACCTTC | CASRGDRDRGYTF
TRBJ2-3 | TRBD2 | NA | TRBV30 | TGTGCCTGGAGTCTGGGTACTAGCGGGGGGCCGAGCACAGATACGCAGTATTTT | CAWSLGTSGGPSTDTQYF
TRBJ2-3 | TRBD2 | NA | TRBV30 | TGTGCCTGGAGTAAGGGACTAGCGGACACAGATACGCAGTATTTT | CAWSKGLADTDTQYF
TRBJ1-6 | NA | NA | TRBV5-5 | TGTGCCAGCAGCGAAGCCCTTTATTCACCCCTCCACTTT | CASSEALYSPLHF
TRBJ1-2 | NA | NA | TRBV5-5 | TGTGCCAGCAGCTTGGCGTGGGACATGGATGGCTACACCTTC | CASSLAWDMDGYTF
TRBJ1-6 | NA | NA | TRBV7-9 | TGTTCCAGCAGCTTAGTCAGTCCACCCCTCCACTTT | CSSSLVSPPLHF
TRBJ2-7 | TRBD2 | once | TRBV28 | TGTGCCAGCCACAAGCGGGGGGGCACCTACGAGCAGTACTTC | CASHKRGGTYEQYF
TRBJ2-1 | TRBD2 | NA | TRBV18 | TGTGCCAGCTCCCCAACTAGCGGGAGCTACAATGAGCAGTTCTTC | CASSPTSGSYNEQFF
TRBJ1-2 | NA | NA | TRBV4-2 | TGTGCCAGCAGCCAAGATCGACAGTTCTATGGCTACACCTTC | CASSQDRQFYGYTF
TRBJ1-2 | TRBD1 | NA | TRBV28 | TGTGCCAGCAGTCGGGACAGACGAGATGGCTACACCTTC | CASSRDRRDGYTF
TRBJ2-1 | NA | NA | TRBV5-5 | TGTGCCAGCAGCTTGCGGGACAATGAGCAGTTCTTC | CASSLRDNEQFF
TRBJ2-7 | NA | NA | TRBV13 | TGTGCCAGCAGCCGACAGGTCTCCTACGAGCAGTACTTC | CASSRQVSYEQYF
TRBJ2-1 | TRBD1 | NA | TRBV2 | TGTGCCAGCAACACAGGACAGGGAAACAATGAGCAGTTCTTC | CASNTGQGNNEQFF
TRBJ1-2 | TRBD1 | few | TRBV11-2 | TGTGCCAGCAGCTTAGTAAGGGGGCTCGAGGGCTACACCTTC | CASSLVRGLEGYTF
TRBJ2-7 | TRBD1 | NA | TRBV7-9 | TGTGCCAGCAGCTTAGCCGGGACAGGGTCCTACGAGCAGTACTTC | CASSLAGTGSYEQYF
TRBJ1-5 | NA | once | TRBV28 | TGTGCCAGCAGTTTGTTAAGAAGTGTGAATCAGCGAGATCAGCCCCAGCATTTT | CASSLLRSVNQRDQPQHF
TRBJ2-1 | TRBD1 | NA | TRBV7-7 | TGTGCTAGCAGCCCATCCGGGACAGGCCACAATGAGCAGTTCTTC | CASSPSGTGHNEQFF
TRBJ2-5 | NA | NA | TRBV5-1 | TGCGCCAGCAGCTTGGCCTCCGTCCAAGAGACCCAGTACTTC | CASSLASVQETQYF
TRBJ2-1 | TRBD1 | NA | TRBV7-8 | TGTGCCAGCAGCCCAAGGACAGGGGGCGCCTACAATGAGCAGTTCTTC | CASSPRTGGAYNEQFF
TRBJ2-1 | NA | NA | TRBV5-1 | TGCGCCAGCAGCTTGGGGCGGGCACCCTCTAGCTCCTACAATGAGCAGTTCTTC | CASSLGRAPSSSYNEQFF
TRBJ2-2 | NA | NA | TRBV28 | TGTGCCAGCAGTTCCCGGAACACCGGGGAGCTGTTTTTT | CASSSRNTGELFF
TRBJ2-7 | NA | once | TRBV28 | TGTGCCAGCAGGCAGGGGTTTTACGAGCAGTACTTC | CASRQGFYEQYF
TRBJ2-1 | TRBD1 | NA | TRBV15 | TGTGCCACCAGCCGGGACAGGGGCACCTACAATGAGCAGTTCTTC | CATSRDRGTYNEQFF
TRBJ2-7 | TRBD1 | NA | TRBV18 | TGTGCCAGCTCACCCCCGACAGGGCTCTACGAGCAGTACTTC | CASSPPTGLYEQYF
TRBJ1-4 | NA | NA | TRBV19 | TGTGCCAGTAGTACTCAACAGGCCGCAACTAATGAAAAACTGTTTTTT | CASSTQQAATNEKLFF
TRBJ1-4 | NA | NA | TRBV6-1 | TGTGCCAGCAGTTTAGGACAGTCAACTAATGAAAAACTGTTTTTT | CASSLGQSTNEKLFF
TRBJ2-1 | NA | NA | TRBV9 | TGTGCCAGCAGCGCCGGGGGACCCGGGGGTTACAATGAGCAGTTCTTC | CASSAGGPGGYNEQFF
TRBJ1-1 | NA | NA | TRBV27 | TGTGCCAGCACCCCAGGTGTGAACACTGAAGCTTTCTTT | CASTPGVNTEAFF
TRBJ2-3 | NA | NA | TRBV27 | TGTGCCAGCAGTTTAAAGTCGGGGTTGGGCACAGATACGCAGTATTTT | CASSLKSGLGTDTQYF
TRBJ2-1 | NA | NA | TRBV15 | TGTGCCACCAGCAGGGGGGGTCGGCCAGACAATGAGCAGTTCTTC | CATSRGGRPDNEQFF
TRBJ2-3 | TRBD2 | NA | TRBV5-6 | TGTGCCAGCGGCGTAACTAGCGGGGGTTCAGGCACAGATACGCAGTATTTT | CASGVTSGGSGTDTQYF
TRBJ2-3 | TRBD2 | once | TRBV7-2 | TGTGCCAGCAGCTCCCCCCAGCGGGGGGCCCAATTGAGAGGGCAGTATTTT | CASSSPQRGAQLRGQYF
TRBJ2-7 | NA | once | TRBV11-2 | TGTGCCAGCAGCCTAGGCCCCAGTGTCTACGAGCAGTACTTC | CASSLGPSVYEQYF
TRBJ2-7 | NA | NA | TRBV20-1 | TGCAGTGCTAGGGAGGACTACGAGCAGTACTTC | CSAREDYEQYF
TRBJ1-2 | NA | NA | TRBV21-1 | TGTGCCAGCAGCAAAGTAGGTTTTTCCGGGACTGCGCGGCACTATGGCTACACCTTC | CASSKVGFSGTARHYGYTF
TRBJ2-1 | TRBD2 | NA | TRBV7-3 | TGTGCCAGCAGCAAGGGGACTAGCGGGGGGAATGAGCAGTTCTTC | CASSKGTSGGNEQFF
TRBJ1-5 | NA | NA | TRBV9 | TGTGCCAGCAGCGAACGGGAAGCCAATCAGCCCCAGCATTTT | CASSEREANQPQHF
TRBJ2-3 | TRBD2 | NA | TRBV6-1 | TGTGCCATTTCAGCGGGGGGCTCTGATACGCAGTATTTT | CAISAGGSDTQYF
TRBJ2-1 | TRBD2 | NA | TRBV30 | TGTGCCTGGAGGGGCTTAACTAGCGGGAGTACATGGGAGCAGTTCTTC | CAWRGLTSGSTWEQFF
TRBJ1-1 | TRBD1 | NA | TRBV4-3 | TGCGCCAGCAGCCACAGACAGGGGAATGTTAACACTGAAGCTTTCTTT | CASSHRQGNVNTEAFF
TRBJ2-7 | TRBD1 | NA | TRBV10-3 | TGTGCCATCAGTGGGGACAGCTCCTACGAGCAGTACTTC | CAISGDSSYEQYF